Listed here are 2 T cell receptor beta chains from one sample, sequenced in a study of Ad26.COV2.S vaccination and SARS-CoV-2 variants. Treatment reported: some 20 received Ad26.COV2.S at low or high dose, single or two shots; roughly 5 received placebo; per-sample allocation not given. Samples analyzed were those drawn on day 63 after the first vaccine or placebo injection. TCRdb keeps only in-frame clones here, not all; method: immunoSEQ multiplex PCR. The sample consists of nearly 400,000 clones, about 89% of them appearing once. The specimen was peripheral blood, collected in a trial of Ad26.COV2.S vaccine versus placebo. The receptors were gathered from a person between 18 and 59 years old who received the Ad26.COV2.S COVID-19 vaccine or a placebo.

V gene TRBV7-2 combines with J gene TRBJ1-2, with TRBD1 matching over 8 bases. Trimming at V came to 3 bases and at J to 4 bases, leaving 4 bases not matched to a gene. The germline CDR1 and CDR2 sequences are SGHTA and FQGNSA. The CDR3 consists of 14 residues. The CDR3 region has the DNA TGTGCCAGCAGCTTGTCCGGGACAGGCTATGGCTACACCTTC. It translates to CASSLSGTGYGYTF.

The chain links TRBV5-1 to TRBJ1-1; 8 bases are shared with TRBD1. Germline V lookup: CDR1 SGHRS, CDR2 YFSETQ. CDR3 size: 14 residues. Germline trimming cut 1 base from V and 5 bases from J; bases unmatched to any gene: 4. The CDR3 loop is CASSLQGAQTEAFF. The CDR3 DNA is TGCGCCAGCAGCTTGCAGGGGGCGCAAACTGAAGCTTTCTTT.